The 28 T cell receptor beta chains below were found in one sample sequenced in a study of cytomegalovirus exposure and HLA in healthy donors. The primer mix had 60 Vbeta and 13 Jbeta primers. The data were produced by immunoSEQ multiplex PCR, yet TCRdb's version contains in-frame clones alone and is incomplete. Of 95,000 to 150,000 clones listed, 83% are singletons. The material sequenced was PBMCs. These receptors were collected from a woman aged 35 to 49 in good health and CMV-seropositive.

The chain recombines TRBV28 with TRBJ2-2; 12 nucleotides align to TRBD2. The germline V gene has CDR1 MDHEN and CDR2 SYDVKM. J lost 7 bases, V lost 10 bases, and 13 bases had no gene match. This CDR3 contains 16 residues. The CDR3 coding sequence is TGTGCCACCACCAGACTAGCGGGAGAGGTTATCGGGGAGCTGTTTTTT. Protein product: CATTRLAGEVIGELFF. Based on the CDR3 plus reference TRBV28 and TRBJ2-2, the full variable domain is DVKVTQSSRYLVKRTGEKVFLECVQDMDHENMFWYRQDPGLGLRLIYFSYDVKMKEKGDIPEGYSVSREKKERFSLILESASTNQTSMYLCATTRLAGEVIGELFFGEGSRLTVL.

The genes are TRBV4-2 and TRBJ2-6; 8 bases line up with TRBD2. The CDR3 consists of 16 residues. Losses at the gene ends were 3 bases for V and 0 bases for J; bases not matched to a gene: 1. The germline gives CDR1 LGHNA, CDR2 YNFKEQ. The CDR3, as DNA: TGTGCCAGCAGCCAGGCGGGAGGCTCTGGGGCCAACGTCCTGACTTTC. This sequence encodes CASSQAGGSGANVLTF.

This chain joins TRBV10-2 and TRBJ2-1; D perhaps matches TRBD2 (6 bases). The ends were cut back, 0 bases at V and 4 bases at J, with 22 bases in the middle. The CDR3 is made up of 19 amino acids. Germline V gene lookup returns CDR1 WSHSY and CDR2 SAAADI. This CDR3 is CASSESRTTQTILYNEQFF. In DNA, the CDR3 is TGCGCCAGCAGTGAGTCGAGGACTACCCAAACGATCTTATACAATGAGCAGTTCTTC.

This clone has a handful of counts. This rearrangement joins TRBV27 to TRBJ2-3; 8 bases match TRBD2. The CDR3 covers 16 residues. Germline CDR1 reads MNHEY; CDR2 reads SMNVEV (reference sequence). With V trimmed by 6 bases and J by 2 bases, 10 bases remained unmatched. CDR3 protein: CASSPLAGGYTDTQYF. Written as DNA, the CDR3 is TGTGCCAGCAGCCCTTTGGCGGGGGGATACACAGATACGCAGTATTTT.

This clone was found once. The rearrangement joins TRBV7-8 to TRBJ1-3, with 9 nucleotides matching TRBD1. CDR1 SGHVS and CDR2 FQNEAQ come from the germline V gene. The CDR3 has 16 residues. The J segment lost 5 bases and the V segment lost 2 bases, leaving 7 bases of the junction unmatched. The CDR3 here is CASSLTGTGFRNTIYF. CDR3 DNA sequence: TGTGCCAGCAGCTTAACCGGGACAGGGTTTAGAAACACCATATATTTT.

There are a few counts of this clone. J is TRBJ1-2 and V is TRBV6-7; tentatively, D is TRBD1 (5 bases). Being an ORF, TRBV6-7 has a function that is uncertain. V was pared by 4 bases and J by 2 bases, with 14 bases between. The CDR3 is 15 residues long. For the CDR3, the DNA is TGTGCCAGCAGTTCCAGCCTCAGGGTGAACTATGGCTACACCTTC. Translating it yields CASSSSLRVNYGYTF.

This rearrangement joins TRBV29-1 to TRBJ2-7, with D hard to call. Trimming took off 4 bases at V and 4 bases at J, with 11 bases between the two ends. In germline, CDR1 is SQVTM, CDR2 ANQGSEA. This CDR3 is built from 12 residues. This CDR3 reads CSVGSRLYEQYF. The CDR3 nucleotides read TGCAGCGTTGGTAGCAGACTTTACGAGCAGTACTTC.

CDR3 sequence: CASSTAEGPHEQFF. The DNA of the CDR3 is TGTGCCAGCAGTACAGCGGAAGGGCCGCATGAGCAGTTCTTC. The chain joins TRBV28 to TRBJ2-1; tentative D call: TRBD2 (5 bases). The germline CDR1 and CDR2 sequences are MDHEN and SYDVKM. The CDR3 contains 14 residues. The V gene lost 5 bases and the J gene lost 8 bases, with 16 bases spanning the gap.

V gene TRBV29-1 combines with J gene TRBJ1-1; D call uncertain. Germline V gene data show CDR1 as SQVTM and CDR2 as ANQGSEA. The CDR3 spans 12 residues. V lost 2 bases and J lost 4, with 8 bases in between. Here the CDR3 reads CSVERRGTEAFF. The CDR3 DNA is TGCAGCGTTGAAAGGCGGGGCACTGAAGCTTTCTTT.

The gene calls are TRBV10-2 and TRBJ2-7; 10 bases match TRBD2. Germline trimming cut 4 bases from V and 4 bases from J; bases unmatched to any gene: 7. Germline CDR1 reads WSHSY; CDR2 reads SAAADI. The CDR3 runs 15 residues. As DNA, the CDR3 is TGCGCCAGCAGTGCCCTAGCGGGAGATGCGTACGAGCAGTACTTC. Translation: CASSALAGDAYEQYF.

This clone was recorded only once. V gene TRBV5-1 combines with J gene TRBJ1-2, with 11 bases identical to TRBD1. The CDR3 loop spans 15 amino acids. The germline V gene has CDR1 SGHRS and CDR2 YFSETQ. The J segment lost 6 bases and the V segment lost 4 bases, leaving 8 bases of the junction unmatched. CDR3 bases: TGCGCCAGCAGCCTCCTCGGGACAGGGGGTGATGGCTACACCTTC. Protein product: CASSLLGTGGDGYTF.

Only one count was recorded for this clone. The chain combines TRBV5-1 with TRBJ1-1; 9 nucleotides align to TRBD1. CDR1 and CDR2 from the germline V gene are SGHRS and YFSETQ. The CDR3 sequence is 16 residues long. Trimming took 8 bases from V and 5 from J; bases not matched to a gene: 16. For the CDR3, the DNA is TGCGCCAGACACCGGGACAGGGATTTTAGTGTAACTGAAGCTTTCTTT. Translation: CARHRDRDFSVTEAFF.

The chain carries TRBV9 and TRBJ1-1, with 7 bases lining up with TRBD1. This CDR3 spans 14 amino acids. Per germline, CDR1 SGDLS and CDR2 YYNGEE. The trim removed 4 bases at V and 0 bases at J, leaving 3 bases unmatched. CDR3 in amino acids: CASSPGQMNTEAFF. The CDR3 bases are TGTGCCAGCAGCCCGGGACAGATGAACACTGAAGCTTTCTTT.

V usage is TRBV27 and J usage is TRBJ2-5; D is perhaps TRBD2 (5 bases). The V gene lost 5 bases and the J gene lost 3 bases, with 16 bases spanning the gap. Germline lookup yields CDR1 MNHEY and CDR2 SMNVEV (reference sequence). The CDR3 sequence is 15 residues long. CDR3 sequence (DNA): TGTGCCAGCAGTACACGCTCGGACGGGAAAGAGACCCAGTACTTC. It is translated as CASSTRSDGKETQYF.

The chain carries TRBV4-2 and TRBJ2-7; no firm D call. Germline V gene data show CDR1 as LGHNA and CDR2 as YNFKEQ. V lost 0 bases, J lost 3 bases, and 12 bases lay in between. This CDR3 has 15 residues. As DNA, the CDR3 is TGTGCCAGCAGCCAAGATATTGGAACAGTCTACGAGCAGTACTTC. Its translation: CASSQDIGTVYEQYF.

The chain couples TRBV29-1 to TRBJ2-1, with 10 bases identical to TRBD2. Germline loops: CDR1 SQVTM, CDR2 ANQGSEA. After removal of 7 bases from V and 2 bases from J, the junction contained 2 bases not matched to a gene. The CDR3 length is 13 residues. CDR3 nucleotide sequence: TGCAGCGCCACTAGCGGGACCTACAATGAGCAGTTCTTC. As protein: CSATSGTYNEQFF.

CDR3 amino acids: CASSVGAGGMIDEQFF. The CDR3 nucleotides read TGTGCCAGCAGCGTAGGGGCGGGAGGGATGATCGATGAGCAGTTCTTC. The chain combines TRBV9 with TRBJ2-1; 9 bases are shared with TRBD2. J was trimmed by 8 bases and V by 0 bases; bases with no gene match: 9. Germline values: CDR1 SGDLS, CDR2 YYNGEE. CDR3 length equals 16 residues. Full variable domain (missing parts from reference TRBV9 and TRBJ2-1): DSGVTQTPKHLITATGQRVTLRCSPRSGDLSVYWYQQSLDQGLQFLIQYYNGEERAKGNILERFSAQQFPDLHSELNLSSLELGDSALYFCASSVGAGGMIDEQFFGPGTRLTVL.

DNA for the CDR3: TGCGCCAGCAGCGGACAGGCTCTAAATACCGGGGAGCTGTTTTTT. Residues: CASSGQALNTGELFF. The J gene is TRBJ2-2, the V gene TRBV10-1; the match to TRBD1 covers 7 bases. Germline CDR1 is WNHNN and CDR2 is SYGVQD (reference sequence). The CDR3 covers 15 residues. The junction had 9 bases not matched to a gene; V was cut back by 6 bases and J by 5 bases.

Note on this clone: This specimen includes other DNA sequences encoding the same CDR3. V gene TRBV7-9 combines with J gene TRBJ2-2, with 11 positions matching TRBD1. CDR1 and CDR2 from the germline V gene are SEHNR and FQNEAQ (reference sequence). CDR3 size: 15 residues. V lost 3 bases to trimming and J lost 4 bases; unmatched junction nucleotides: 1. The CDR3 nucleotides are TGTGCCAGCAGCTTGGGACAGGGGGGCACCGGGGAGCTGTTTTTT. Its translation: CASSLGQGGTGELFF. Filled out from reference TRBV7-9 and TRBJ2-2, the complete variable domain reads DTGVSQNPRHKITKRGQNVTFRCDPISEHNRLYWYRQTLGQGPEFLTYFQNEAQLEKSRLLSDRFSAERPKGSFSTLEIQRTEQGDSAMYLCASSLGQGGTGELFFGEGSRLTVL.

This chain joins TRBV6-4 and TRBJ2-7; 8 nucleotides line up with TRBD2. Per the germline V gene, CDR1 is MRHNA and CDR2 is SNTAGT. V shed 3 bases, J shed 2 bases, and the junction held 3 bases outside the gene matches. CDR3 length: 14 amino acids. CDR3 in DNA: TGTGCCAGCAGTGAGCGTAGCGGGACCTACGAGCAGTACTTC. Protein sequence: CASSERSGTYEQYF.

The chain couples TRBV30 to TRBJ1-2; 10 nucleotides agree with TRBD1. V lost 4 bases, J lost 4 bases, and 9 bases stayed unmatched. This CDR3 is built from 15 residues. CDR1 and CDR2 from the germline V gene are GTSNPN and SVGIG (reference sequence). As DNA, the CDR3 is TGTGCCTGGACAGACAGGGGGCAACTTAGCTATGGCTACACCTTC. It codes for CAWTDRGQLSYGYTF. Combining the CDR3 with reference TRBV30 and TRBJ1-2 gives the whole variable domain SQTIHQWPATLVQPVGSPLSLECTVEGTSNPNLYWYRQAAGRGLQLLFYSVGIGQISSEVPQNLSASRPQDRQFILSSKKLLLSDSGFYLCAWTDRGQLSYGYTFGSGTRLTVV.

The V call is TRBV15, the J call TRBJ2-7, with TRBD1 matching 9 bases. This CDR3 spans 17 amino acids. V was pared by 1 base and J by 3 bases, with 10 bases of the junction left unmatched. CDR1 and CDR2 from the germline V gene are LNHNV and YYDKDF (reference sequence). The CDR3: CATSRGRPGQGDYEQYF. The CDR3 coding sequence is TGTGCCACCAGCAGAGGAAGACCGGGACAGGGAGACTACGAGCAGTACTTC.

The CDR3 spells CASSTNVYVMETQYF. The CDR3 bases are TGTGCCAGCAGTACAAACGTATATGTAATGGAGACCCAGTACTTC. The chain links TRBV27 to TRBJ2-5; D is unclear. CDR3 length equals 15 residues. From germline, CDR1 is MNHEY and CDR2 SMNVEV (reference sequence). Trimming removed 5 bases at V and 5 bases at J, with 18 bases between.

This chain links TRBV11-2 with TRBJ2-1, with a weak D call TRBD2 (5 bases). Germline loops: CDR1 SGHAT, CDR2 FQNNGV. This CDR3 comprises 16 residues. V lost 5 bases and J 0 bases, leaving 14 bases between the germline ends. Here the CDR3 DNA reads TGTGCCAGCAGCCCAGGCATGGGGAGCTCCTACAATGAGCAGTTCTTC. It is translated as CASSPGMGSSYNEQFF.

CDR3 in amino acids: CASSQESLAGDEQFF. CDR3 DNA: TGTGCCAGCAGCCAAGAATCGCTAGCGGGAGATGAGCAGTTCTTC. The rearrangement uses TRBV4-2 and TRBJ2-1, with 10 bases aligning to TRBD2. The CDR3 loop spans 15 amino acids. In germline, CDR1 is LGHNA, CDR2 YNFKEQ. The V gene end was trimmed by 0 bases and the J gene end by 8 bases; junction bases not matched to a gene: 4.

CDR3 DNA sequence: TGCGCCAGCAGCTTGGCTAGCGGGAGTTTTGGGGTTGAAGAGACCCAGTACTTC. It encodes CASSLASGSFGVEETQYF. The rearrangement joins TRBV5-1 to TRBJ2-5; 10 nucleotides align to TRBD2. The CDR3 extends over 18 amino acids. Looked up from germline, CDR1 is SGHRS and CDR2 is YFSETQ. The trim removed 0 bases at V and 3 bases at J, leaving 11 bases unmatched.

This clone was observed a few times. The chain recombines TRBV5-6 with TRBJ2-7; the match to TRBD2 covers 8 bases. The ends lost 4 bases at V and 5 bases at J; junction bases unmatched: 8. The CDR3 loop spans 14 amino acids. CDR1 and CDR2 (germline): SGHDT, YYEEEE. Here the CDR3 reads CASSPPRGGDEQYF. Here the CDR3 DNA reads TGTGCCAGCAGCCCTCCTCGGGGGGGCGACGAGCAGTACTTC.

The V and J genes are TRBV21-1 and TRBJ2-2; TRBD2 is the table's D call, not checked against the DNA. TRBV21-1 is termed a pseudogene. The CDR3 covers 16 residues. CDR3 bases: TGTGCCAGCAGCAAAGTGGAAAGCCTCGGGGCCGGGGAGCTGTTTTTT. It is translated as CASSKVESLGAGELFF.